The 19 T cell receptor beta chains in this list originate from one sample, sequenced in a study of cytomegalovirus exposure and HLA in healthy donors. Profiled with immunoSEQ multiplex PCR; TCRdb holds only in-frame clones, not every one. The sample consists of tens of thousands of clones, 94% of them appearing once. Sequenced material: PBMCs. These receptors were collected from a woman aged 18-29 years in good health and CMV-seropositive.

The chain employs TRBV30 and TRBJ1-2; 7 bases align to TRBD1. The length of the CDR3 is 15 residues. Trimming cost V 5 bases and J 2 bases; bases outside gene matches: 11. Germline lookup yields CDR1 GTSNPN and CDR2 SVGIG (reference sequence). Written as DNA, the CDR3 is TGTGCCTGGGATAGGGGCGGACAGGAGAACTATGGCTACACCTTC. It codes for CAWDRGGQENYGYTF. Full variable domain (missing parts from reference TRBV30 and TRBJ1-2): SQTIHQWPATLVQPVGSPLSLECTVEGTSNPNLYWYRQAAGRGLQLLFYSVGIGQISSEVPQNLSASRPQDRQFILSSKKLLLSDSGFYLCAWDRGGQENYGYTFGSGTRLTVV.

This clone was counted once. The rearrangement joins TRBV5-5 to TRBJ1-5; 7 bases map to TRBD1. The trim removed 4 bases at V and 2 bases at J, leaving 3 bases unmatched. The CDR3 is made up of 14 amino acids. Germline values: CDR1 SGHKS, CDR2 YYEKEE (reference sequence). CDR3 loop: CASSPGTGNQPQHF. As DNA, the CDR3 is TGTGCCAGCAGCCCAGGGACAGGCAATCAGCCCCAGCATTTT. Supplemented by reference TRBV5-5 and TRBJ1-5, the full variable domain reads DAGVTQSPTHLIKTRGQQVTLRCSPISGHKSVSWYQQVLGQGPQFIFQYYEKEERGRGNFPDRFSARQFPNYSSELNVNALLLGDSALYLCASSPGTGNQPQHFGDGTRLSIL.

The rearrangement links TRBV2 to TRBJ2-7; 8 bases are shared with TRBD1. The CDR3 loop spans 19 amino acids. Trimming removed 3 bases from V and 2 bases from J; junction bases left unmatched: 18. Germline values: CDR1 SNHLY, CDR2 FYNNEI. CDR3 in amino acids: CASSDYNSDPGGSTYEQYF. DNA of the CDR3: TGTGCCAGCAGTGATTACAATAGTGATCCAGGGGGCAGCACCTACGAGCAGTACTTC.

The V gene is TRBV2, the J gene TRBJ1-2; weak D call: TRBD1 (5 bases). CDR1 SNHLY and CDR2 FYNNEI come from the germline V gene. Deletions cut 1 base from V and 3 bases from J, with 6 bases between. The CDR3 loop spans 13 amino acids. The CDR3 nucleotides are TGTGCCAGCAGTGAAGAGGGGTACTATGGCTACACCTTC. Its protein product is CASSEEGYYGYTF.

The V and J genes are TRBV7-9 and TRBJ1-1; TRBD1 aligns across 8 bases. CDR3 length equals 12 residues. Trimming cost V 6 bases and J 11 bases; bases outside gene matches: 8. Germline CDR1 is SEHNR and CDR2 is FQNEAQ (reference sequence). In DNA form, the CDR3 reads TGTGCCAGCAGTGGAGGACAGGGACGCGCTTTCTTT. Its translation: CASSGGQGRAFF.

V usage is TRBV19 and J usage is TRBJ1-2, with TRBD1 identical over 7 bases. The CDR3 runs 15 residues. From germline, CDR1 is LNHDA and CDR2 SQIVND (reference sequence). With V trimmed by 6 bases and J by 0 bases, 7 bases remained unmatched. CDR3 nucleotide sequence: TGTGCCAGTAGCCGACCGGGACAGTCTAACTATGGCTACACCTTC. As protein: CASSRPGQSNYGYTF.

V usage is TRBV19 and J usage is TRBJ2-7; 10 bases match TRBD1. Germline CDR1 reads LNHDA; CDR2 reads SQIVND (reference sequence). With 3 bases clipped from V and 2 bases from J, the junction kept 4 bases outside the gene matches. This CDR3 is built from 15 residues. The CDR3 here is CASSMPGTGAYEQYF. The CDR3 DNA reads as TGTGCCAGTAGTATGCCCGGGACAGGGGCCTACGAGCAGTACTTC. Combining the CDR3 with reference TRBV19 and TRBJ2-7 gives the whole variable domain DGGITQSPKYLFRKEGQNVTLSCEQNLNHDAMYWYRQDPGQGLRLIYYSQIVNDFQKGDIAEGYSVSREKKESFPLTVTSAQKNPTAFYLCASSMPGTGAYEQYFGPGTRLTVT.

The V call is TRBV2, the J call TRBJ1-1; TRBD1 aligns across 7 bases. This CDR3 is built from 14 residues. Looked up from germline, CDR1 is SNHLY and CDR2 is FYNNEI. Trimming at V came to 6 bases and at J to 11 bases, leaving 15 bases not matched to a gene. The CDR3, as DNA: TGTGCCAGCAGCCAAGGGCACAGGGGCCAACACGCTTTCTTT. Its translation: CASSQGHRGQHAFF.

The V and J genes are TRBV7-2 and TRBJ1-1; the match to TRBD1 covers 8 bases. Trimming at V came to 1 base and at J to 4 bases, leaving 11 bases not matched to a gene. The CDR3 loop spans 17 amino acids. Looked up from germline, CDR1 is SGHTA and CDR2 is FQGNSA. CDR3 protein: CASSLVVAGGAGTEAFF. In DNA form, the CDR3 reads TGTGCCAGCAGCTTAGTGGTGGCAGGGGGCGCGGGCACTGAAGCTTTCTTT. Looking up the rest from reference TRBV7-2 and TRBJ1-1 gives the full variable domain: GAGVSQSPSNKVTEKGKDVELRCDPISGHTALYWYRQSLGQGLEFLIYFQGNSAPDKSGLPSDRFSAERTGGSVSTLTIQRTQQEDSAVYLCASSLVVAGGAGTEAFFGQGTRLTVV.

This clone was found once. This sequence joins TRBV5-8 and TRBJ2-7; 8 bases match TRBD1. There are 15 residues in the CDR3. Trimming at V came to 5 bases and at J to 2 bases, leaving 9 bases not matched to a gene. Germline-derived CDR1 and CDR2 are SGHTS and YDEGEE. CDR3 nucleotides: TGTGCCAGCAGTTGGCGGACAGGGAGAACCTACGAGCAGTACTTC. This gives the protein CASSWRTGRTYEQYF.

This chain uses TRBV19 with TRBJ1-3; D not resolved. V shed 4 bases and J shed 2 bases, with 9 bases lying between them. The length of the CDR3 is 14 residues. Germline lookup yields CDR1 LNHDA and CDR2 SQIVND (reference sequence). In DNA, the CDR3 is TGTGCCAGTAGTACCGTAGTAGCTGGAAACACCATATATTTT. This codes for CASSTVVAGNTIYF. Drawing the rest from reference TRBV19 and TRBJ1-3, the complete variable domain is DGGITQSPKYLFRKEGQNVTLSCEQNLNHDAMYWYRQDPGQGLRLIYYSQIVNDFQKGDIAEGYSVSREKKESFPLTVTSAQKNPTAFYLCASSTVVAGNTIYFGEGSWLTVV.

The chain employs TRBV6-6 and TRBJ2-5; 7 nucleotides line up with TRBD1. The CDR3 consists of 15 residues. Germline CDR1 is MNHNY and CDR2 is SVGAGI (reference sequence). V was clipped by 7 bases and J by 3 bases; unmatched bases: 11. CDR3 sequence (DNA): TGTGCCAGCACCGATATGCCGGGACAGAAAGAGACCCAGTACTTC. Protein sequence: CASTDMPGQKETQYF.

This sequence joins TRBV5-4 and TRBJ1-2; weak D call: TRBD1 (5 bases). Trimming removed 3 bases at V and 2 bases at J, with 20 bases between. This CDR3 comprises 17 residues. Germline values: CDR1 SGHNT, CDR2 YYREEE (reference sequence). Written as DNA, the CDR3 is TGTGCCAGCAGCTCGCCGTTGTTAGGGGCGAAGAACTATGGCTACACCTTC. This gives the protein CASSSPLLGAKNYGYTF.

The chain combines TRBV2 with TRBJ2-2; possible D gene TRBD2, 5 bases. Per the germline V gene, CDR1 is SNHLY and CDR2 is FYNNEI. CDR3 length: 15 amino acids. The ends were cut back, 8 bases at V and 3 bases at J, with 16 bases in the middle. CDR3 nucleotide sequence: TGTGCCAGCCGCCGCGGCGTCGGGGACACCGGGGAGCTGTTTTTT. Protein: CASRRGVGDTGELFF.

The chain employs TRBV4-1 and TRBJ1-6, with 8 bases matching TRBD1. The CDR3 spans 20 residues. V was pared by 1 base and J by 0 bases, with 11 bases of the junction left unmatched. Germline-derived CDR1 and CDR2 are MGHRA and YSYEKL. The CDR3 sequence: CASSQGSRTGSNSYNSPLHF. The DNA of the CDR3 is TGCGCCAGCAGCCAAGGGTCGAGGACAGGGTCTAACTCCTATAATTCACCCCTCCACTTT.

The V and J genes are TRBV29-1 and TRBJ2-3; 10 bases fit TRBD2. CDR1 and CDR2 from the germline V gene are SQVTM and ANQGSEA. Trimming took 3 bases from V and 2 from J; bases not matched to a gene: 17. This CDR3 region has 19 residues. The CDR3 loop is CSVEDPQGRTSGTTDTQYF. As DNA, the CDR3 is TGCAGCGTTGAGGACCCACAGGGACGGACTAGCGGAACCACAGATACGCAGTATTTT.

In its sample, this clone was seen once. The chain couples TRBV12-1 to TRBJ1-3; the table calls TRBD1, which could not be checked here. TRBV12-1 corresponds to a pseudogene. The CDR3 has 17 amino acids. The CDR3 DNA reads as TGTGCCAGCAGCGGACAAAAAGGGGGCGCGGGTGGAAACACCATATATTTT. It translates to CASSGQKGGAGGNTIYF.

This clone is a singleton in its sample. The chain employs TRBV5-4 and TRBJ1-2, with TRBD1 matching over 10 bases. This CDR3 region has 14 residues. V was clipped by 4 bases and J by 3 bases; unmatched bases: 3. Germline-derived CDR1 and CDR2 are SGHNT and YYREEE (reference sequence). The CDR3 DNA is TGTGCCAGCAGCCTGGGGACAGGGGACTATGGCTACACCTTC. This codes for CASSLGTGDYGYTF. Complete variable domain (other parts from reference TRBV5-4 and TRBJ1-2): ETGVTQSPTHLIKTRGQQVTLRCSSQSGHNTVSWYQQALGQGPQFIFQYYREEENGRGNFPPRFSGLQFPNYSSELNVNALELDDSALYLCASSLGTGDYGYTFGSGTRLTVV.

The gene calls are TRBV5-1 and TRBJ1-3; D call uncertain. V was pared by 5 bases and J by 0 bases, with 6 bases between. CDR1 is SGHRS, CDR2 YFSETQ, per germline. The CDR3 runs 13 residues. The CDR3 loop is CASRPDSGNTIYF. The CDR3 nucleotides read TGCGCCAGCAGGCCAGACTCTGGAAACACCATATATTTT.